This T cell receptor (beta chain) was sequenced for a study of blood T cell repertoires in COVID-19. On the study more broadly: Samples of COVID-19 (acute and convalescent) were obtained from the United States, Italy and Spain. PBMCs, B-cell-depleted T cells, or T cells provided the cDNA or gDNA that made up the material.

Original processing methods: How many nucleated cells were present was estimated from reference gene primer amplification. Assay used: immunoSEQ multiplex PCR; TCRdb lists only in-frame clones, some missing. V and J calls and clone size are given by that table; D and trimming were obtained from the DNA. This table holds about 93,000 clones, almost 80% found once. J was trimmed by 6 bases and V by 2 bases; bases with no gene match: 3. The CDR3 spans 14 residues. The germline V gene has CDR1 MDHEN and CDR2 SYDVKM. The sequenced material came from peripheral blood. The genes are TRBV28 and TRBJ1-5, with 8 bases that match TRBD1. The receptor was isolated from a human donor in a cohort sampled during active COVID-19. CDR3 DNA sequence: TGTGCCAGCAGTTTACAGGGGGCAACTCAGCCCCAGCATTTT. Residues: CASSLQGATQPQHF.